This T cell receptor (beta chain) comes out of a study of OX40 agonist ivuxolimab in advanced cancers. General study points: Normalized expansion of T-cell clones was also low for some nonresponders.

Germline CDR1 and CDR2: SGDLS and YYNGEE. The CDR3 covers 16 residues. V shed 3 bases and J 6 bases; nucleotides not matched to a gene: 6. TCRdb's table, derived via immunoSEQ multiplex PCR, lists solely in-frame clones and lacks some. The profile covers 70,000 to 85,000 clones, with over 85% appearing a single time and roughly 11% taken by the ten largest. In the case of this clone: What it recognizes is unknown.

The sample consisted of CD4+ or CD8+ T cells sorted from blood, taken in a trial of the OX40 agonist ivuxolimab. The chain combines TRBV9 with TRBJ2-2; 12 nucleotides align to TRBD2. The clonotype originates from an adult with an advanced solid tumor such as melanoma, head and neck, liver or kidney cancer. In nucleotides, the CDR3 is TGTGCCAGCAGCGGTCCTAGCGGGAGGGAGGCCGGGGAGCTGTTTTTT. Its translation: CASSGPSGREAGELFF.